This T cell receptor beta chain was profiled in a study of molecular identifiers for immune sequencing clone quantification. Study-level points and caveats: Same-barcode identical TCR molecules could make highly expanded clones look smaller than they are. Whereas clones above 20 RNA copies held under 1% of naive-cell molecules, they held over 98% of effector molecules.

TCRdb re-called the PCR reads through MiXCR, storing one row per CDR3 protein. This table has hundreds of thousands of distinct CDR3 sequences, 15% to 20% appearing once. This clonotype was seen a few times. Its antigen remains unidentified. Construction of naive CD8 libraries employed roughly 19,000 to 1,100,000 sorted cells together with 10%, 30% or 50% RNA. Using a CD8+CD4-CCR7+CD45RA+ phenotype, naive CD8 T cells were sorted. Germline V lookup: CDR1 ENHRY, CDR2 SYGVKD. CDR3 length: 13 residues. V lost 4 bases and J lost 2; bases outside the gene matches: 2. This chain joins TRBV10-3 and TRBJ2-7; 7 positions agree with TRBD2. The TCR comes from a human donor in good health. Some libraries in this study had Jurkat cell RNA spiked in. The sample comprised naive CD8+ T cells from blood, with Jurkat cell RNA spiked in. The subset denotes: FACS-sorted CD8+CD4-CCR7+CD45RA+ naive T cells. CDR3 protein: CAISVGGTYEQYF. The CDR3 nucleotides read TGTGCCATCAGTGTCGGGGGGACCTACGAGCAGTACTTC.